This T cell receptor beta chain was recorded in a study of blood T cell repertoires in COVID-19. As for the study in general: Collection of acute and convalescent COVID-19 samples took place in the United States, Italy and Spain.

Germline CDR1 reads LNHDA; CDR2 reads SQIVND (reference sequence). The CDR3 covers 15 residues. V shed 5 bases and J shed 7 bases, with 20 bases lying between them. In the source study's methods: Estimates of nucleated cell counts were drawn from the amplification of reference gene primers. Profiling relied on immunoSEQ multiplex PCR, and the TCRdb table lists in-frame clones only, not all of them. V and J calls and clone size are those listed in that table; D and trimming were worked out from the DNA. Found here are 200,000 to 250,000 clones, around 83% of them singletons; the top ten hold around 8%.

This clonotype originated in a woman over 75 with COVID-19, enrolled during active disease. The genes are TRBV19 and TRBJ2-5; no reliable D call. Sequenced sample: peripheral blood. Here the CDR3 reads CASSRSWQEDSTQYF. The CDR3 DNA reads as TGTGCCAGTAGTCGCAGTTGGCAGGAAGATTCGACCCAGTACTTC.